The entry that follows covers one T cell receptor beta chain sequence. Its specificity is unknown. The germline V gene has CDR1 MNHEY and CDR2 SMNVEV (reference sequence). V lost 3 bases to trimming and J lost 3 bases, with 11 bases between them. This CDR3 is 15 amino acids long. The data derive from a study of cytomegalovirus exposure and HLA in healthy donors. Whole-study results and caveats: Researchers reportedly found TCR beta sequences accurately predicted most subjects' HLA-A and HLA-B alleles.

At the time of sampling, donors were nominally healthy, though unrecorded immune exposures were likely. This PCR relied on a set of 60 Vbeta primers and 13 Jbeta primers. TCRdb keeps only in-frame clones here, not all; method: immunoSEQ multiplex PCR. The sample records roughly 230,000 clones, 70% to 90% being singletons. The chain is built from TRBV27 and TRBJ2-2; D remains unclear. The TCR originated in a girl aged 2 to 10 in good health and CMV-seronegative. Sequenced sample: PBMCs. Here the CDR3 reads CASSLGWMDTGELFF. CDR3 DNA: TGTGCCAGCAGTTTGGGCTGGATGGACACCGGGGAGCTGTTTTTT.